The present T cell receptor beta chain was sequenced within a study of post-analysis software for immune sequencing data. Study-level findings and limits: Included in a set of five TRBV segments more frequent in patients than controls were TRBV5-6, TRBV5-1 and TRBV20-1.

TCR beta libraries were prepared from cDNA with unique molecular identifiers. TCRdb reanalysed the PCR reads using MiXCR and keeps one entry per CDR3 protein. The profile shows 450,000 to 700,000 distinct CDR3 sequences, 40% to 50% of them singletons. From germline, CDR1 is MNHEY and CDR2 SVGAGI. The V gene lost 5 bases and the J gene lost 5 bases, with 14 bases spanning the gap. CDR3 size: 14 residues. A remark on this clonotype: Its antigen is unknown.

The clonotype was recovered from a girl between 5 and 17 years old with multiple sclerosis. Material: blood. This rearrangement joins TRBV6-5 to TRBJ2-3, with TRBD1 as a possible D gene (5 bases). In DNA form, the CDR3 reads TGTGCCAGCAGTGGGTACAGGTTTGAAGATACGCAGTATTTT. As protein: CASSGYRFEDTQYF.